This T cell receptor (beta chain) was captured by sequencing in a study of sequential checkpoint blockade in melanoma (dated 2019 in TCRdb). For context, the study as a whole: Patients were randomized 1:1 to first-line nivolumab followed by ipilimumab (arm A) or ipilimumab followed by nivolumab (arm B). Both trial sequences were followed by maintenance nivolumab. Study-wide conclusions, independent of this receptor: The model for predicting response that combines TCR metrics with mutation burden needs to be validated in larger, independent patient cohorts.

Concerning this clone itself: Its antigen is currently not known. No much larger clone exists at a distance of one base, and base qualities are not known.

The immunoSEQ Assay was used to immunosequence TCRbeta CDR3 regions from genomic DNA. Genomic DNA was amplified by bias-controlled multiplex PCR before high-throughput sequencing. On the authors' methods: To quantify the absolute abundance of each unique TCRbeta CDR3 region, the sequences were collapsed and filtered. Clonality, defined as 1 minus Pielou's evenness, was calculated using only productive rearrangements. A previously published method was used to identify clones with significantly greater frequencies in on-treatment samples than in baseline samples. In its TCRdb copy, this immuneACCESS table keeps in-frame sequences only and misses some clones. Where compared with another copy, unresolved V genes explain less than half of these, and the others have no known cause. For V, J and clone size, that table is used; D and trimming come from the DNA. A total of around 15,000 clones appear in this sample, 85% to 95% of them only once. Roughly 23% of the sample is in the top ten clones.

What this sample's treatment or condition label stands for: randomized to nivolumab then ipilimumab (arm A) or the reverse (arm B). None of the trial patients had been given prior DNA-damaging chemotherapy. On a FACS Aria II flow cytometer, live CD3+CD8+ cells that were negative for CD19 and CD56 were sorted from thawed PBMCs. CheckMate 064, a randomized, open-label phase II trial of sequential checkpoint blockade, was the source of the samples, all of which came from patients with melanoma. Peripheral blood mononuclear cells were obtained through leukapheresis, purified using Ficoll-Paque, and frozen in human serum containing about 10% DMSO. Right after sorting, the blood CD3+CD8+ cells were verified to be >98% pure, and DNA extraction followed. This TCR came from a human donor with melanoma. This specimen was CD8+ T cells sorted from blood (inferred from file names), taken from a patient given nivolumab and ipilimumab in sequence.

The CDR3 sequence is CASSIGGQTYEQYF. Read as DNA, the sequence is TGTGCCAGTAGTATAGGGGGACAGACCTACGAGCAGTACTTC. The sequence links TRBV19 to TRBJ2-7; TRBD1 agrees with 7 junctional bases. The CDR3, from cysteine to phenylalanine, totals 14 residues. The retained sequence is limited to the CDR3, 42 bases, with the frame set at the first base. V is trimmed back by 1 base and J by 2 bases, and the junction contains 2 bases that no gene match accounts for. The germline V gene (reference sequence) yields LNHDA for CDR1 and SQIVND for CDR2.